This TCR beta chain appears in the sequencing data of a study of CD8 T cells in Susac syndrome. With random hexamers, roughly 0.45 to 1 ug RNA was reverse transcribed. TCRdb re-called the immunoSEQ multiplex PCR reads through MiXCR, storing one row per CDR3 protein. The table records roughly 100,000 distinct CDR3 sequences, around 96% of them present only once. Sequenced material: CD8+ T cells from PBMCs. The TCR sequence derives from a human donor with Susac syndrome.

In nucleotides, the CDR3 is TGTGCCAGCAGCCGCCGGGACCTCAGCTCCTACAATGAGCAGTTCTTC. Amino acid sequence: CASSRRDLSSYNEQFF. The chain employs TRBV6-2 or TRBV6-3 and TRBJ2-1; perhaps D is TRBD1 or TRBD2 (5 bases each). The V gene's germline CDR1 is MNHEY and CDR2 SVGEGT. This CDR3 spans 16 amino acids. Between the trimmed V and J ends, which lost 6 bases and 0 bases, there was a span of 15 bases.